This T cell receptor (beta chain) is drawn from a study of human T cells and chemical hapten exposure. TCRdb re-called the RACE reads through MiXCR, storing one row per CDR3 protein. This table has roughly 180,000 distinct CDR3 sequences, about a fifth appearing once. After removal of 5 bases from V and 9 bases from J, the junction contained 6 bases not matched to a gene. CDR1 is SEHNR, CDR2 FQNEAQ, per germline (reference sequence). CDR3 length: 15 residues. Time point described: patch test 1, 2 weeks after DPC sensitization. Treatment denoted: therapeutic diphenylcyclopropenone sensitization with weekly scalp DPC.

This sample comprised whole blood, obtained in connection with sensitization to the hapten diphenylcyclopropenone (DPC). The TCR was taken from a woman in her fifties or sixties with alopecia areata. Some clones in this sample may be carry-over from other donors' samples. The chain carries TRBV7-9 and TRBJ2-1; the match to TRBD2 covers 14 bases. The CDR3 bases are TGTGCCAGCAGCCCCCGACTAGCGGGAGGGGGTGAGCAGTTCTTC. Translation: CASSPRLAGGGEQFF.